Detailed here is one T cell receptor (beta chain). The sample originates from a study of blood T cell repertoires in COVID-19. Whole-study context: Samples taken during acute and convalescent COVID-19 were collected in the United States, Italy and Spain.

Germline lookup yields CDR1 MNHEY and CDR2 SMNVEV (reference sequence). V lost 8 bases, J lost 2 bases, and 20 bases lay in between. The CDR3 runs to 16 residues. The method was immunoSEQ multiplex PCR; TCRdb's version includes in-frame clones alone and lacks a portion of them. Of some 10,000 clones in the sample, roughly 81% were seen once. V usage is TRBV27 and J usage is TRBJ2-3; tentative D call: TRBD2 (5 bases). The sequenced sample was peripheral blood. The receptor was isolated from a man aged 50-60 years with active COVID-19. The CDR3 region is CASPYSHRGDTDTQYF. The CDR3 DNA reads TGTGCCAGCCCTTACTCGCATCGGGGAGACACAGATACGCAGTATTTT.